This TCR beta chain came from a study of regulatory T cells in long-lasting Graves disease. To make TCR beta libraries, researchers used iRepertoire HTBI primers and Arm-PCR of CDR3 regions. Via MiXCR, TCRdb re-called the multiplex PCR reads, giving one row per CDR3 protein. This table holds 500,000 to 700,000 distinct CDR3 sequences, 15% to 20% found once. Time point here: newly diagnosed GD, antithyroid drugs for less than 3 months. PBMC-derived RNA was used for the TCR library. V was pared by 8 bases and J by 5 bases, with 24 bases between. CDR3 length: 16 residues. Germline CDR1 SGHVS, CDR2 FQNEAQ. This clonotype was found a few times. This may stem from a read error, because a much larger clone lies one nucleotide away. This same sample was also part of a study on T cells in Graves' hyperthyroidism and ophthalmopathy. Per that paper: Onset of ophthalmopathy came a median around 6.5 months after the model predicted it.

The TCR originated in a woman in her thirties with Graves disease. The rearrangement joins TRBV7-8 to TRBJ1-1, with a weak D call TRBD1 (5 bases). Specimen: peripheral blood mononuclear cells (PBMCs), collected at new diagnosis, from a patient treated with antithyroid drugs. CDR3 DNA: TGTGCCAGCGCCAGGGTTGGGCTTCGGAGATCGACTGAAGCTTTCTTT. Protein: CASARVGLRRSTEAFF.